This T cell receptor beta chain emerged from a study of CD8 T cells in ankylosing spondylitis. Study results and limitations: What seemed typical of ankylosing spondylitis blood was a TCR beta motif built from several highly homologous variants. Researchers report that disease-linked clones proved CD8+ and relatively rare in peripheral blood. A subset of motif variants has previously been described in the synovial fluid and blood of reactive arthritis. Disease-linked clones reportedly showed significant enrichment in matched ankylosing spondylitis synovial fluid.

This clonotype showed up just a few times. No antigen is known for it. CDR3 length equals 15 residues. By quantitative 5'-RACE with molecular barcodes, the TCR beta libraries were made. TCRdb passed the 5' RACE reads through MiXCR, listing each CDR3 protein once. The profile shows about 750,000 distinct CDR3 sequences, around a fifth of them singletons. The chain uses TRBV21-1 and TRBJ2-1; TRBD2 is taken as the D call from the table, unchecked against the DNA. TRBV21-1 is listed as a pseudogene. The TCR comes from a male donor with ankylosing spondylitis. Sequencing was done on a sample of blood, either unsorted or a sorted T cell fraction (not recorded which). CDR3 sequence reads: CSGGSSHSSYNEQFF. The CDR3 DNA follows: TGCAGCGGGGGGTCCTCTCATAGCTCCTACAATGAGCAGTTCTTC.